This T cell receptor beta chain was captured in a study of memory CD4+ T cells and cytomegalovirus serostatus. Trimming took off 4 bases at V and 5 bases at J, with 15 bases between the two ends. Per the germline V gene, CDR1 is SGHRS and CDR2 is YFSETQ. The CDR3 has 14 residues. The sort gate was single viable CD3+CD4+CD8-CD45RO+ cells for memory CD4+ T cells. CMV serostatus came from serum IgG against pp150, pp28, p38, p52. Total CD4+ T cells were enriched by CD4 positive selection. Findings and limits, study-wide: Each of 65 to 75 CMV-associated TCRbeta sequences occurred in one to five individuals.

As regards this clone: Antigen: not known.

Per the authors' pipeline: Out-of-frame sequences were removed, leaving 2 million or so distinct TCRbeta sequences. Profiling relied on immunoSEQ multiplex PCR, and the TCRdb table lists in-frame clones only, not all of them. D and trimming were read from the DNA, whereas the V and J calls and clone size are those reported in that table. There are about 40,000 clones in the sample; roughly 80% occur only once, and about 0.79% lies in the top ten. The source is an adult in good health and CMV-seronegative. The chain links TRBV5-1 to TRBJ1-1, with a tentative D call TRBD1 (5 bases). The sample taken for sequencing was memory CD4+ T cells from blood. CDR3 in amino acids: CASSPKSGSTEAFF. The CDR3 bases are TGCGCCAGCAGCCCAAAGTCAGGGAGTACTGAAGCTTTCTTT.